This T cell receptor (beta chain) was captured by sequencing in a study of shared T cell receptors in the human thymus. This CDR3 is 13 amino acids long. Germline V CDR1 and CDR2: MDHEN, SYDVKM. The V and J ends lost 5 bases and 3 bases respectively, with 11 bases between them. The protocol was immunoSEQ multiplex PCR, while the TCRdb copy is restricted to in-frame clones and leaves out a portion. The sample has some 700,000 clones; roughly 88% are singletons. The sample also formed part of further work on human thymus T cells. As that study records: Those donating were healthy Finnish infants in corrective surgery for congenital heart defects. Thymus was obtained from resections taken during corrective heart surgery. An apparent bias in V and J gene usage was seen in thymic and blood repertoires.

Input material: thymocytes. V gene TRBV28 combines with J gene TRBJ2-7, with D perhaps TRBD2 (6 bases). The TCR comes from a boy in the first two years of life with a congenital heart defect. The CDR3 loop reads CASSTGLHYEQYF. For the CDR3, the DNA is TGTGCCAGCAGTACGGGACTCCACTACGAGCAGTACTTC.